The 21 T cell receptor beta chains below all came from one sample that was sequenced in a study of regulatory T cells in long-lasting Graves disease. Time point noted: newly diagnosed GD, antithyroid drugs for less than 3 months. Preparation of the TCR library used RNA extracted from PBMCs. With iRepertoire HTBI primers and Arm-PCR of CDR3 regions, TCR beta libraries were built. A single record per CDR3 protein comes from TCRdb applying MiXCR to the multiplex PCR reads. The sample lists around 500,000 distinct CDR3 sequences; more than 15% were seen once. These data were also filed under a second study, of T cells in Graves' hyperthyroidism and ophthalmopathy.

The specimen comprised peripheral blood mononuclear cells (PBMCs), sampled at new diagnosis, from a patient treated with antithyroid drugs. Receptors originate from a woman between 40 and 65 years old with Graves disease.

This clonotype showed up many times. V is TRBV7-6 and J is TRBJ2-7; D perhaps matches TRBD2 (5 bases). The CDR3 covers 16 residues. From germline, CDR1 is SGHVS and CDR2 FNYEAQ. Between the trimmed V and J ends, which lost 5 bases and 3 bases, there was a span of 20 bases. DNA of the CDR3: TGTGCCAGCAGCCAGGCCGAGGGATCAGCGCTCTACGAGCAGTACTTC. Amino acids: CASSQAEGSALYEQYF.

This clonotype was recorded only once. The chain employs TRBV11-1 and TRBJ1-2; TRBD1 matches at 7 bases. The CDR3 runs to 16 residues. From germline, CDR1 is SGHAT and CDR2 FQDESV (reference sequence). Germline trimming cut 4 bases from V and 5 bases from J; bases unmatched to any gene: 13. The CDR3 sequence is CASSSPPGQRWYGYTF. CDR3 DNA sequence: TGTGCCAGCAGCTCTCCCCCGGGACAGCGTTGGTATGGCTACACCTTC.

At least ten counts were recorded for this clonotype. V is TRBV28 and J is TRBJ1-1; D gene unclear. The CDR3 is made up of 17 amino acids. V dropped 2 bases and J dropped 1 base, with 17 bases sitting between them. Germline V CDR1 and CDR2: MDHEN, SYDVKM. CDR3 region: CASSLAAPGPGNTEAFF. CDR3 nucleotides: TGTGCCAGCAGTTTAGCTGCACCGGGCCCGGGGAACACTGAAGCTTTCTTT.

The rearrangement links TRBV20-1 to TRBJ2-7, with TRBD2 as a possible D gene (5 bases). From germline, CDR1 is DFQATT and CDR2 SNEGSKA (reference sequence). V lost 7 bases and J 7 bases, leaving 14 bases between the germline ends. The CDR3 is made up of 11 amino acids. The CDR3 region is CSVSGSGEQYF. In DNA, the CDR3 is TGCAGTGTTTCGGGGTCGGGGGAGCAGTACTTC.

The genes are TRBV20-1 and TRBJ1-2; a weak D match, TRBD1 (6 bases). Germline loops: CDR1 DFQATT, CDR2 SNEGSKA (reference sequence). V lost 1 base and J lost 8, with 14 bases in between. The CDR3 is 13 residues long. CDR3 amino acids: CSARATGRTGYTF. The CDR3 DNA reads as TGCAGTGCTAGAGCTACAGGGCGTACCGGCTACACCTTC.

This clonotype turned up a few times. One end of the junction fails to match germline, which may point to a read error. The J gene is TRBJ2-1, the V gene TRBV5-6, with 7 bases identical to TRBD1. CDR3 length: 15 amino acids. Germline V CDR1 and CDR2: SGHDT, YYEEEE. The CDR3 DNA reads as TGTGCCAGCGGCTTGAGGGACAGCGGCTACAATGAGCAGTTCTTC. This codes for CASGLRDSGYNEQFF.

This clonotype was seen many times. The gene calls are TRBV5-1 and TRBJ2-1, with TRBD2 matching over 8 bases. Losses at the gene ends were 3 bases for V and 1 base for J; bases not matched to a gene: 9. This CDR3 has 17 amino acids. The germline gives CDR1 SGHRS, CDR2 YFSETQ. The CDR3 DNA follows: TGCGCCAGCAGCTCGGGGGGGGGTTTGAATTCCTACAATGAGCAGTTCTTC. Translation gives CASSSGGGLNSYNEQFF.

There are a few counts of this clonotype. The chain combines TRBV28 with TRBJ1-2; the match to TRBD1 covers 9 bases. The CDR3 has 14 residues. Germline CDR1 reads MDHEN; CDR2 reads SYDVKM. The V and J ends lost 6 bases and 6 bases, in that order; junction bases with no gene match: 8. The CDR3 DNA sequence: TGTGCCAGCAGGCACAGGGGGCAAACTAATGGCTACACCTTC. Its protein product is CASRHRGQTNGYTF.

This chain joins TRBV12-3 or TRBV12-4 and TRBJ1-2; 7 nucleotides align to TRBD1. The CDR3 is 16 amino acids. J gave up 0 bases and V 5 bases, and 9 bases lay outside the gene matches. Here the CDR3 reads CASSLGQKSANYGYTF. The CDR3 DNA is TGTGCCAGCAGTCTGGGACAGAAATCTGCTAACTATGGCTACACCTTC.

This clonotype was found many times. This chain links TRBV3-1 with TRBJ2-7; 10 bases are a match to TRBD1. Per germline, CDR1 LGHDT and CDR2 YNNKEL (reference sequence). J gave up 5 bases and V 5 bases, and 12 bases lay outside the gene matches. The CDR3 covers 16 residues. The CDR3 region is CASSAGFRDRGHEQYF. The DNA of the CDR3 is TGTGCCAGCAGCGCAGGATTCCGGGACAGGGGCCACGAGCAGTACTTC.

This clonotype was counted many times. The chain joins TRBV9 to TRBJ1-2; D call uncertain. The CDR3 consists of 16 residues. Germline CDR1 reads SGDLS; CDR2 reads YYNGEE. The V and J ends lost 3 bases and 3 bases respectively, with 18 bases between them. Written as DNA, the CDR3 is TGTGCCAGCAGCGCCCGTAACTCGGGCGCGGACTATGGCTACACCTTC. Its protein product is CASSARNSGADYGYTF.

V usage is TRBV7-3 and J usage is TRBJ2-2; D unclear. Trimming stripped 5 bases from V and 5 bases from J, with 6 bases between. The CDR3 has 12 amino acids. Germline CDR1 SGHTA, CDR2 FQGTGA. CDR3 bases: TGTGCCAGCAGCGTTCCTACCGGGGAGCTGTTTTTT. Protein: CASSVPTGELFF.

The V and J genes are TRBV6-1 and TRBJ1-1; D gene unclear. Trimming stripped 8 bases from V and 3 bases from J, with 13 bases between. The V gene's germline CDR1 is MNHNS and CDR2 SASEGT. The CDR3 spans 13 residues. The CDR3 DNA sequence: TGTGCCAGCCGATATCATGTCGACACTGAAGCTTTCTTT. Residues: CASRYHVDTEAFF.

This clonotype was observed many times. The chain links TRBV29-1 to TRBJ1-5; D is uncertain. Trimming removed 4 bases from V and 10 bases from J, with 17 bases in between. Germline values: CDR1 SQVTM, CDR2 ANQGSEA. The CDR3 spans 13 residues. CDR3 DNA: TGCAGCGTTGGGGGTCTGGGAGGAGAACCCCAGCATTTT. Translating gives CSVGGLGGEPQHF.

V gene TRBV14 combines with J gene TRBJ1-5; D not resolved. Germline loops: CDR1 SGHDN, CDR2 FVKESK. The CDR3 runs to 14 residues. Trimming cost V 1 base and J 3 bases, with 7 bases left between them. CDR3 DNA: TGTGCCAGCAGCCAAGGAATCCTCAATCAGCCCCAGCATTTT. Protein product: CASSQGILNQPQHF.

The CDR3 spells CSGWNNEKLFF. In nucleotides, the CDR3 is TGCAGCGGTTGGAATAATGAAAAACTGTTTTTT. The chain uses TRBV20-1 and TRBJ1-4; D is uncertain. This CDR3 has 11 residues. CDR1 is DFQATT and CDR2 is SNEGSKA in the germline V gene (reference sequence).

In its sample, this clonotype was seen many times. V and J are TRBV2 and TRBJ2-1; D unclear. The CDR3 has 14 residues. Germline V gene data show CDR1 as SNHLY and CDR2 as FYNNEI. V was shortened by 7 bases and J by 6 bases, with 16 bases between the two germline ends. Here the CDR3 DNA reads TGTGCCAGCAATCCCCCCCCGAGGTTCAATGAGCAGTTCTTC. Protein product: CASNPPPRFNEQFF.

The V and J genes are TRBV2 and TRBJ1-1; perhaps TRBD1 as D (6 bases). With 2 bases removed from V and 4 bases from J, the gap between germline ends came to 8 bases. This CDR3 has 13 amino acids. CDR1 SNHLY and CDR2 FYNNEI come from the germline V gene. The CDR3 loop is CASSEKGGTEAFF. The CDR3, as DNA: TGTGCCAGCAGTGAAAAAGGGGGCACTGAAGCTTTCTTT.

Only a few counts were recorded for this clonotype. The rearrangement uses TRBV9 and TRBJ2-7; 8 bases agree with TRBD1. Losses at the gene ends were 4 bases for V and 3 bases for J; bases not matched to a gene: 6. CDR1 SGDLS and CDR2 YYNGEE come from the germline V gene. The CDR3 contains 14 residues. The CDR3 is CASSSPTGDYEQYF. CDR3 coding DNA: TGTGCCAGCAGCTCTCCGACAGGGGACTACGAGCAGTACTTC.

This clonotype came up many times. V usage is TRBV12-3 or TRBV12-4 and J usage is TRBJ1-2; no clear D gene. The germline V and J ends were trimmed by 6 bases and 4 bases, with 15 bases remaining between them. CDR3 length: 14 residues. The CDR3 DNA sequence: TGTGCCAGCAGCAAGATGGGATTTCTCTATGGCTACACCTTC. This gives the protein CASSKMGFLYGYTF.

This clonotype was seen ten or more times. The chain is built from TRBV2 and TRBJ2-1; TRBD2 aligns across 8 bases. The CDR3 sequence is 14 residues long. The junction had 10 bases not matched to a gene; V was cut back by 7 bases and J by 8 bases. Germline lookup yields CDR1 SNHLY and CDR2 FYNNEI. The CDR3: CASISRGVFDEQFF. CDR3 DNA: TGTGCCAGCATTTCGCGGGGGGTTTTCGATGAGCAGTTCTTC.